Included here is one TCR beta chain sequence, with context. The antigen is not known. The data were produced by immunoSEQ multiplex PCR, yet TCRdb's version contains in-frame clones alone and is incomplete. The sample holds tens of thousands of clones, approximately 93% seen once. V shed 1 base, J shed 8 bases, and the junction held 22 bases outside the gene matches. The germline V gene encodes CDR1 MDHEN and CDR2 SYDVKM. This CDR3 is built from 19 residues. The sample originates from a study of cytomegalovirus exposure and HLA in healthy donors. Findings of the study overall: The study listed approximately 160 cytomegalovirus-associated TCR beta chains. Among TCR sequences, most were rare, though some public TCRs appeared in many donors.

Sequencing was carried out using PBMCs. The V gene is TRBV28, the J gene TRBJ1-2; TRBD1 matches at 7 bases. The source of this sequence is a man between 18 and 35 years old in good health and CMV-seropositive. DNA for the CDR3: TGTGCCAGCAGTTTATATACCCCCGTGGTGACAGGGATCGACGACGGCTACACCTTC. This codes for CASSLYTPVVTGIDDGYTF.